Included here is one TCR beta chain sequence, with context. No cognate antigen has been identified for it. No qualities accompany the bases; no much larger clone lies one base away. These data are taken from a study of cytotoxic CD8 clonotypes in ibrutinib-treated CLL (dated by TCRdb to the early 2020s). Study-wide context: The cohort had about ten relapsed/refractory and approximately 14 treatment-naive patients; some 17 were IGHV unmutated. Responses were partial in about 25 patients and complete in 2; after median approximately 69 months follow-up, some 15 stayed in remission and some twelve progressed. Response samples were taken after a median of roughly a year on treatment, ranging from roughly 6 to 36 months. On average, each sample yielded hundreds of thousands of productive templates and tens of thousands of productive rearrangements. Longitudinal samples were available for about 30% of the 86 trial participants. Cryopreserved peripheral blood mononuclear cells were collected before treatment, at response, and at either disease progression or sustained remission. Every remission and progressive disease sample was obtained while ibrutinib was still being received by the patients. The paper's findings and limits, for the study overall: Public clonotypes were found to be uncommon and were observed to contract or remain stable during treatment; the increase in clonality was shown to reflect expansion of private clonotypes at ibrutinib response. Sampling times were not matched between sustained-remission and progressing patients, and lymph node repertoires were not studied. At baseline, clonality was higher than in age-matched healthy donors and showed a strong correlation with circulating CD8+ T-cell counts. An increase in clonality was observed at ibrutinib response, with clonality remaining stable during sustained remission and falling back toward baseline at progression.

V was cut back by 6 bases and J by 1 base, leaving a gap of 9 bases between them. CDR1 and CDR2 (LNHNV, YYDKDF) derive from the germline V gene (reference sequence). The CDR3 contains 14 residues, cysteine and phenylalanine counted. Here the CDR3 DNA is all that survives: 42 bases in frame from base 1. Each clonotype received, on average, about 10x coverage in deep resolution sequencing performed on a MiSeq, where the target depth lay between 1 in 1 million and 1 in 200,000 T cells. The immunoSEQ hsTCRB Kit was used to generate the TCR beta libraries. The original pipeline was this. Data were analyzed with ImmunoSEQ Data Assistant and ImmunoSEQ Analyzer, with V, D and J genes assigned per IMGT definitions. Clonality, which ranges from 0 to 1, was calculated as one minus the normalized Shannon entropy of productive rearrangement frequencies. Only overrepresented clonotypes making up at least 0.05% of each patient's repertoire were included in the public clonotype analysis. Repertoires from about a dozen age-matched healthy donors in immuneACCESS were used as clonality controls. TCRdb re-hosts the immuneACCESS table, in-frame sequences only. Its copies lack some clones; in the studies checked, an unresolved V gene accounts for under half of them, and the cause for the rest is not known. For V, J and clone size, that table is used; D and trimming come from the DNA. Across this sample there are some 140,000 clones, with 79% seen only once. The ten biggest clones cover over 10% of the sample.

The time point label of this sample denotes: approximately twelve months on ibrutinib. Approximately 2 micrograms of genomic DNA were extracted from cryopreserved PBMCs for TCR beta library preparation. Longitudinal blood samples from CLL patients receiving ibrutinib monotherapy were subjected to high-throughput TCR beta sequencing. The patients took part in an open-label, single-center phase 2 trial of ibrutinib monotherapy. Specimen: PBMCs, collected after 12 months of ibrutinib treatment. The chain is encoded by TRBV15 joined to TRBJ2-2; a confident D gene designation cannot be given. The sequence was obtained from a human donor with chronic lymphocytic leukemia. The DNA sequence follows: TGTGCCACCAGAGGGAAGATGAACACCGGGGAGCTGTTTTTT. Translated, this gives CATRGKMNTGELFF.